Each of the 22 T cell receptor beta chains below was sequenced from the same sample in a study of vaccination effects on CD4 cells after COVID-19. Prior to sequencing, the ViraFEST assay stimulated PBMC with viral peptide pools, which expanded the antigen-specific CD4+ T cells. CD4+ T cells were isolated after around 10 days of culture. A PCR test confirmed that the person had SARS-CoV-2 infection between March and December 2020. These receptors' targets are unknown. TCRdb's table, derived via immunoSEQ multiplex PCR, lists solely in-frame clones and lacks some. The profile shows 55,000 to 90,000 clones, 73% of them singletons. The source material was CD4+ T cells from PBMCs cultured with HIV peptides, sampled before COVID-19 vaccination. Subset in this sample: HIV-1 Nef peptide pool negative control/reference culture. The receptors derive from a human donor who had a prior SARS-CoV-2 infection.

The chain employs TRBV19 and TRBJ2-2; D uncertain. Germline V lookup: CDR1 LNHDA, CDR2 SQIVND (reference sequence). Trimming cost V 9 bases and J 2 bases, with 13 bases left between them. CDR3 length equals 14 residues. The CDR3 protein is CASSRQPNTGELFF. The CDR3 DNA sequence: TGTGCCAGCTCGAGGCAACCAAACACCGGGGAGCTGTTTTTT.

This clone was seen once. This chain connects TRBV5-1 to TRBJ2-1; tentative D call: TRBD2 (6 bases). Between the trimmed V and J ends, which lost 4 bases and 7 bases, there was a span of 15 bases. The CDR3 extends over 14 amino acids. Germline lookup yields CDR1 SGHRS and CDR2 YFSETQ. The CDR3 DNA sequence: TGCGCCAGCAGCAGCATGTGGGGGGTAAATGAGCAGTTCTTC. Translated: CASSSMWGVNEQFF.

The chain combines TRBV6-1 with TRBJ2-7; 8 bases are shared with TRBD1. Germline CDR1 is MNHNS and CDR2 is SASEGT. The V and J ends lost 3 bases and 2 bases, in that order; junction bases with no gene match: 6. CDR3 size: 15 residues. The CDR3 reads CASSDRDRLAYEQYF. For the CDR3, the DNA is TGTGCCAGCAGTGACCGGGACAGGCTAGCCTACGAGCAGTACTTC.

This clone was found once. The gene calls are TRBV6-2 or TRBV6-3 and TRBJ2-3; 7 bases align to TRBD1. There are 16 residues in the CDR3. Unmatched junction bases numbered 12, after V lost 4 bases and J lost 5 bases. In germline, CDR1 is MNHEY, CDR2 SVGEGT. This chain's CDR3 is CASSSLRWTGLDTQYF. CDR3 DNA: TGTGCCAGCAGTTCGCTACGCTGGACAGGCTTAGATACGCAGTATTTT.

This clone was seen only a few times. The chain carries TRBV29-1 and TRBJ1-1; D call uncertain. The CDR3 has 10 amino acids. CDR1 and CDR2 from the germline V gene are SQVTM and ANQGSEA. The V end was cut by 7 bases, the J end by 1 base, with 4 bases between. The CDR3 DNA follows: TGCAGCGGACAGAACACTGAAGCTTTCTTT. The encoded protein is CSGQNTEAFF.

The V and J genes are TRBV5-4 and TRBJ1-2; 7 positions agree with TRBD1. The CDR3 has 15 residues. Germline-derived CDR1 and CDR2 are SGHNT and YYREEE (reference sequence). The V and J ends lost 6 bases and 2 bases, in that order; junction bases with no gene match: 10. CDR3 sequence: CASNAGGIRNYGYTF. The CDR3 bases are TGTGCCAGCAATGCAGGGGGGATAAGGAACTATGGCTACACCTTC.

The rearrangement links TRBV15 to TRBJ2-4, with D perhaps TRBD1 (5 bases). The V and J ends lost 0 bases and 5 bases respectively, with 11 bases between them. This CDR3 is built from 15 residues. Per germline, CDR1 LNHNV and CDR2 YYDKDF (reference sequence). For the CDR3, the DNA is TGTGCCACCAGCAGAGATCCTGGGGCCCAAAACATTCAGTACTTC. It is translated as CATSRDPGAQNIQYF.

The chain combines TRBV9 with TRBJ2-1, with 7 bases identical to TRBD2. This CDR3 comprises 16 residues. V was pared by 0 bases and J by 8 bases, with 11 bases of the junction left unmatched. Germline loops: CDR1 SGDLS, CDR2 YYNGEE. CDR3 DNA sequence: TGTGCCAGCAGCGTAGGCAGTGGGAGGGCCCTCGATGAGCAGTTCTTC. Its protein product is CASSVGSGRALDEQFF.

The chain recombines TRBV19 with TRBJ1-5; 9 bases are a match to TRBD1. The CDR3 extends over 15 amino acids. CDR1 is LNHDA, CDR2 SQIVND, per germline (reference sequence). V dropped 7 bases and J dropped 8; count of bases not matched to a gene: 12. In DNA form, the CDR3 reads TGTGCCAGTACGCAGGGGACAGGGTCCCGAAAGCCCCAGCATTTT. This translates into CASTQGTGSRKPQHF.

The chain joins TRBV18 to TRBJ1-6, with D uncertain. The V gene's germline CDR1 is KGHSH and CDR2 LQKENI. Trimming shortened V by 3 bases and J by 4 bases, and 10 bases separated the two germline ends. The CDR3 has 15 amino acids. CDR3 loop: CASSPVADYNSPLHF. The CDR3 nucleotides read TGTGCCAGCTCACCGGTGGCAGATTATAATTCACCCCTCCACTTT.

CDR3 nucleotide sequence: TGTGCCAGCAGCGTAGGACAGGGAGGTCAGCCCCAGCATTTT. Its protein is CASSVGQGGQPQHF. V gene TRBV9 combines with J gene TRBJ1-5; 7 bases agree with TRBD1. The CDR3 loop spans 14 amino acids. V was pared by 0 bases and J by 6 bases, with 3 bases of the junction left unmatched. Germline assignment: CDR1 SGDLS and CDR2 YYNGEE.

The J gene is TRBJ1-3, the V gene TRBV3-1 (or the pseudogene TRBV3-2); D is unclear. V lost 3 bases and J lost 1, with 4 bases in between. CDR3 length: 13 residues. Germline V lookup: CDR1 LGHDT, CDR2 YNNKEL (reference sequence). The CDR3 DNA follows: TGTGCCAGCAGCCAGGGATCTGGAAACACCATATATTTT. Translation: CASSQGSGNTIYF.

The chain joins TRBV2 to TRBJ1-2; D remains ambiguous. Germline V gives CDR1 SNHLY, CDR2 FYNNEI. The V and J ends lost 5 bases and 0 bases respectively, with 10 bases between them. The CDR3 has 14 amino acids. The CDR3 region has the DNA TGTGCCAGCAGTCGGGAACGAGCTAACTATGGCTACACCTTC. Translated: CASSRERANYGYTF. Filled out from reference TRBV2 and TRBJ1-2, the complete variable domain reads EPEVTQTPSHQVTQMGQEVILRCVPISNHLYFYWYRQILGQKVEFLVSFYNNEISEKSEIFDDQFSVERPDGSNFTLKIRSTKLEDSAMYFCASSRERANYGYTFGSGTRLTVV.

This chain joins TRBV5-1 and TRBJ2-6, with D possibly matching TRBD1 (6 bases). The CDR3 is made up of 15 amino acids. Germline V CDR1 and CDR2: SGHRS, YFSETQ. V was clipped by 0 bases and J by 2 bases, with 6 bases between them. The CDR3 nucleotides are TGCGCCAGCAGCTTGGGGACAGCTGGGGCCAACGTCCTGACTTTC. Its protein is CASSLGTAGANVLTF. Variable domain in full (rest from reference TRBV5-1 and TRBJ2-6): KAGVTQTPRYLIKTRGQQVTLSCSPISGHRSVSWYQQTPGQGLQFLFEYFSETQRNKGNFPGRFSGRQFSNSRSEMNVSTLELGDSALYLCASSLGTAGANVLTFGAGSRLTVL.

The CDR3 protein is CAWSKRGWGRVDRVGNQPQHF. The CDR3 region has the DNA TGTGCCTGGAGTAAACGGGGCTGGGGACGGGTCGATCGTGTAGGCAATCAGCCCCAGCATTTT. This chain joins TRBV30 and TRBJ1-5; a weak D match, TRBD1 (5 bases). V dropped 2 bases and J dropped 2 bases, with 31 bases sitting between them. Germline V gene sequence: CDR1 GTSNPN, CDR2 SVGIG (reference sequence). The CDR3 is 21 amino acids.

The gene calls are TRBV13 and TRBJ1-5, with a tentative D call TRBD1 (6 bases). This CDR3 contains 15 residues. Germline V gives CDR1 PRHDT, CDR2 FYEKMQ (reference sequence). Trimming left V 4 bases short and J 7 bases short, with 17 bases between. The CDR3 sequence: CASSSTKRGGQPQHF. The CDR3 DNA reads as TGTGCCAGCAGCTCGACAAAAAGGGGGGGACAGCCCCAGCATTTT.

J is TRBJ2-6 and V is TRBV29-1; no firm D call. V lost 5 bases, J lost 1 base, and 9 bases lay in between. The CDR3 is made up of 14 amino acids. Germline V gene lookup returns CDR1 SQVTM and CDR2 ANQGSEA. CDR3 nucleotides: TGCAGCGTTCTAGGGCGGTCTGGGGCCAACGTCCTGACTTTC. It codes for CSVLGRSGANVLTF.

The chain is built from TRBV6-5 and TRBJ1-1; D is possibly TRBD1 (5 bases). Looked up from germline, CDR1 is MNHEY and CDR2 is SVGAGI. V was shortened by 6 bases and J by 6 bases, with 14 bases between the two germline ends. This CDR3 comprises 13 residues. CDR3 in amino acids: CASRQTAQAEAFF. In nucleotides, the CDR3 is TGTGCCAGCAGGCAGACAGCTCAGGCTGAAGCTTTCTTT.

This clone has more than one count but fewer than ten. The V gene is TRBV13, the J gene TRBJ2-3; 9 bases line up with TRBD2. CDR1 and CDR2 from the germline V gene are PRHDT and FYEKMQ (reference sequence). The CDR3 length is 15 residues. V lost 0 bases, J lost 4 bases, and 2 bases stayed unmatched. The CDR3, as DNA: TGTGCCAGCAGCTTAGGGGCGGGGGGGCCAGATACGCAGTATTTT. Translation gives CASSLGAGGPDTQYF.

The chain combines TRBV30 with TRBJ1-4, with D tentatively TRBD1 (5 bases). Trimming stripped 8 bases from V and 3 bases from J, with 10 bases between. Germline values: CDR1 GTSNPN, CDR2 SVGIG (reference sequence). The CDR3 is 12 amino acids. CDR3: CASRGANEKLFF. The DNA of the CDR3 is TGTGCCAGCAGAGGGGCTAATGAAAAACTGTTTTTT.

The rearrangement joins TRBV15 to TRBJ2-7; D is perhaps TRBD2 (5 bases). The CDR3 is made up of 13 amino acids. Trimming shortened V by 1 base and J by 4 bases, and 8 bases separated the two germline ends. The germline V gene has CDR1 LNHNV and CDR2 YYDKDF (reference sequence). In nucleotides, the CDR3 is TGTGCCACCAGCAGAGGGAGGCATTACGAGCAGTACTTC. Protein: CATSRGRHYEQYF.

The V gene is TRBV7-2, the J gene TRBJ1-1, with D unresolved. The V gene lost 5 bases and the J gene lost 1 base, with 11 bases spanning the gap. CDR1 and CDR2 from the germline V gene are SGHTA and FQGNSA. This CDR3 comprises 14 residues. The chain's CDR3 is CASSPRWGNTEAFF. CDR3 nucleotides: TGTGCCAGCAGCCCCCGTTGGGGGAACACTGAAGCTTTCTTT.